The source of this TCR beta chain is a study of blood T cells in healthy people across ages. For the second PCR, which ran for about 7 to 11 cycles, a sample-barcoded 5' primer and a J-beta primer mix were used. Via MiXCR, TCRdb re-called the 5' RACE reads, giving one row per CDR3 protein. The sample carries over a million distinct CDR3 sequences, 20% to 25% recorded once. Each individual donor underwent a draw of 8.5 to 10 milliliters of peripheral blood. Germline V lookup: CDR1 SQVTM, CDR2 ANQGSEA. The CDR3 is 12 residues long. The V end was cut by 3 bases, the J end by 5 bases, with 10 bases between. These records were also assigned to another study, of T cells of mothers and their children.

The rearrangement uses TRBV29-1 and TRBJ2-5; tentatively, D is TRBD1 (5 bases). Sequenced sample: blood. The TCR originated in a girl aged 2-9 years in good health. The CDR3, as DNA: TGCAGCGTTGAGACAGAGTGGGAGACCCAGTACTTC. It yields the protein CSVETEWETQYF.